The T cell receptor beta chain described here comes from a study of blood T cell repertoires in COVID-19. Study as a whole: PBMCs, B-cell-depleted T cells, or T cells were the source of the cDNA or gDNA that made up the material.

Produced via immunoSEQ multiplex PCR; TCRdb's table is partial and in-frame only. Among approximately 64,000 clones listed, about four fifths were seen once. The sequenced sample was peripheral blood. This TCR was recovered from a woman in her seventies with acute or convalescent COVID-19.

The CDR3 spells CASSRDRETDTQYF. The CDR3 region has the DNA TGTGCCAGCAGTCGGGACAGGGAAACAGATACGCAGTATTTT. The rearrangement links TRBV13 to TRBJ2-3; TRBD1 matches at 9 bases. The junction had 4 bases not matched to a gene; V was cut back by 6 bases and J by 3 bases. CDR1 is PRHDT, CDR2 FYEKMQ, per germline (reference sequence). The CDR3 contains 14 residues.